The clone carrying this T cell receptor beta chain was seen at least ten times. As yet, its antigen is unknown. This entry is derived from a study of T cells in Graves' hyperthyroidism and ophthalmopathy. Whole-study findings and limits: Ophthalmopathy could be told apart from stable hyperthyroidism with a 13 V-J model. Researchers found most expanded thyroid clonotypes above 0.001 in blood as well.

This sample holds PBMCs from 8.5 to 10 ml fresh peripheral blood. Amplified regions were TCR beta CDR3 sequences from RNA transcripts. The HTBI primer set drove a first-round RT-PCR of the TCR CDR3. Each CDR3 protein is one row after TCRdb ran MiXCR on the multiplex PCR reads. The sample includes roughly 710,000 distinct CDR3 sequences, under 45% of them seen just once. Germline CDR1 SGHTA, CDR2 FQGNSA. Trimming pared 2 bases from V and 3 bases from J, leaving 13 bases between. The CDR3 runs to 15 residues. V and J are TRBV7-2 and TRBJ1-2; perhaps TRBD1 as D (5 bases). This TCR was recovered from a woman aged 40 to 55 with Graves' hyperthyroidism. The sequenced material came from blood. DNA of the CDR3: TGTGCCAGCAGCTTAAGCCCGGACACCCACTATGGCTACACCTTC. Protein: CASSLSPDTHYGYTF.